These 9 T cell receptor beta chains were sequenced from one sample in a study of OX40 agonist ivuxolimab in advanced cancers. Data came from immunoSEQ multiplex PCR; TCRdb stores just in-frame clones and leaves some out. The sample carries under 80,000 clones, about 90% recorded once. The sequencing used CD4+ or CD8+ T cells sorted from blood, collected in a trial of the OX40 agonist ivuxolimab. These receptors were collected from an adult with an advanced solid tumor such as melanoma, head and neck, liver or kidney cancer.

This clone has only one observation. The chain combines TRBV5-1 with TRBJ2-1; no reliable D call. This CDR3 has 16 amino acids. From germline, CDR1 is SGHRS and CDR2 YFSETQ. The V end lost 2 bases, the J end lost 4 bases, and 16 bases lay between the germline ends. For the CDR3, the DNA is TGCGCCAGCAGCTTACTCGGCCAGACCGTGTACAATGAGCAGTTCTTC. Protein sequence: CASSLLGQTVYNEQFF.

This clone was seen only a few times. This chain uses TRBV6-7 with TRBJ1-2; maybe TRBD1 (5 bases). TRBV6-7 is flagged as an ORF with uncertain function. The ends were cut back, 10 bases at V and 7 bases at J, with 7 bases in the middle. The CDR3 length is 9 residues. CDR3 sequence: CATRVGYTF. CDR3 in DNA: TGTGCCACCAGGGTTGGCTACACCTTC.

The chain links TRBV28 to TRBJ1-4; 10 nucleotides match TRBD1. Unmatched junction bases numbered 8, after V lost 5 bases and J lost 2 bases. CDR1 is MDHEN and CDR2 is SYDVKM in the germline V gene. The length of the CDR3 is 17 residues. CDR3 residues: CASSPLDRGPTNEKLFF. The CDR3 bases are TGTGCCAGCAGTCCACTTGACAGGGGGCCTACTAATGAAAAACTGTTTTTT.

The V and J genes are TRBV27 and TRBJ2-7, with a possible D match to TRBD2 (6 bases). The CDR3 runs 14 residues. From germline, CDR1 is MNHEY and CDR2 SMNVEV (reference sequence). With 1 base removed from V and 3 bases from J, the gap between germline ends came to 10 bases. CDR3 bases: TGTGCCAGCAGTTTATGGGCCGGGGGCTACGAGCAGTACTTC. The encoded protein is CASSLWAGGYEQYF.

The rearrangement joins TRBV18 to TRBJ2-7, with 13 bases that match TRBD2. Germline values: CDR1 KGHSH, CDR2 LQKENI. The trim removed 3 bases at V and 4 bases at J, leaving 6 bases unmatched. CDR3 length equals 16 residues. CDR3 bases: TGTGCCAGCTCACCGCGACTAGCGGGAGGCGATTACGAGCAGTACTTC. Its translation: CASSPRLAGGDYEQYF.

V is TRBV18 and J is TRBJ2-3, with D possibly TRBD1 on 6 matching bases. Germline V lookup: CDR1 KGHSH, CDR2 LQKENI. The CDR3 covers 16 residues. With 2 bases removed from V and 2 bases from J, the gap between germline ends came to 14 bases. DNA of the CDR3: TGTGCCAGCTCACCAGGCACAGGGATCCTCACAGATACGCAGTATTTT. It yields the protein CASSPGTGILTDTQYF.

The chain uses TRBV5-4 and TRBJ1-2, with D possibly matching TRBD1 (5 bases). Per the germline V gene, CDR1 is SGHNT and CDR2 is YYREEE (reference sequence). This CDR3 is 13 amino acids long. V was pared by 4 bases and J by 5 bases, with 12 bases between. CDR3 sequence (DNA): TGTGCCAGCAGCCAAGGGGTAATTTATGGCTACACCTTC. Its translation: CASSQGVIYGYTF.

This chain joins TRBV6-4 and TRBJ1-5, with D possibly matching TRBD1 (5 bases). Germline CDR1 and CDR2: MRHNA and SNTAGT. Trimming removed 4 bases from V and 1 base from J, with 17 bases in between. The CDR3 runs to 17 residues. As DNA, the CDR3 is TGTGCCAGCAGTGTAACGCTAGGGGCCCCAAGCAATCAGCCCCAGCATTTT. Its translation: CASSVTLGAPSNQPQHF.

This chain connects TRBV6-5 to TRBJ1-2; 8 nucleotides align to TRBD1. V lost 2 bases, J lost 7 bases, and 9 bases stayed unmatched. In germline, CDR1 is MNHEY, CDR2 SVGAGI. CDR3 length: 15 residues. The chain's CDR3 is CASSYSLGQGSGYTF. The CDR3 DNA reads TGTGCCAGCAGTTACAGTCTCGGACAGGGTTCTGGCTACACCTTC.